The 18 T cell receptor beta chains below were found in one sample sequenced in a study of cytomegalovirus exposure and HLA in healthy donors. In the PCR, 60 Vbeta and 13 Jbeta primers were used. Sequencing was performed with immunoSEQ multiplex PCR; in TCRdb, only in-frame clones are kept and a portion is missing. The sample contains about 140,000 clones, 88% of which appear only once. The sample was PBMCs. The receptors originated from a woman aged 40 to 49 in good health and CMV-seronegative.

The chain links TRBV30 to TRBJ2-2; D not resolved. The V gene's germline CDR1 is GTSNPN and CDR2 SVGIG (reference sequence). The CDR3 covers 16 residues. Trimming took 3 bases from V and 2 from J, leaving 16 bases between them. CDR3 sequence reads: CAWRRLSVTNTGELFF. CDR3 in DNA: TGTGCCTGGAGAAGACTCAGCGTTACCAACACCGGGGAGCTGTTTTTT.

DNA of the CDR3: TGTGCCAGCAGTGAAGCGAGCGGGGCCTTCAATCAGCCCCAGCATTTT. Translated: CASSEASGAFNQPQHF. J is TRBJ1-5 and V is TRBV6-1; weak D call: TRBD1 (5 bases). Trimming removed 0 bases from V and 3 bases from J, with 12 bases in between. CDR3 size: 16 residues. Per the germline V gene, CDR1 is MNHNS and CDR2 is SASEGT.

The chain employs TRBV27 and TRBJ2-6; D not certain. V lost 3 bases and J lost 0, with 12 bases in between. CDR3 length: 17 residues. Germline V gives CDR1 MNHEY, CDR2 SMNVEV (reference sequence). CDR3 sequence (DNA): TGTGCCAGCAGTTTTGAATTTAGCTACTCTGGGGCCAACGTCCTGACTTTC. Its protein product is CASSFEFSYSGANVLTF. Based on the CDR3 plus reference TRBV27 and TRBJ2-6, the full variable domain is EAQVTQNPRYLITVTGKKLTVTCSQNMNHEYMSWYRQDPGLGLRQIYYSMNVEVTDKGDVPEGYKVSRKEKRNFPLILESPSPNQTSLYFCASSFEFSYSGANVLTFGAGSRLTVL.

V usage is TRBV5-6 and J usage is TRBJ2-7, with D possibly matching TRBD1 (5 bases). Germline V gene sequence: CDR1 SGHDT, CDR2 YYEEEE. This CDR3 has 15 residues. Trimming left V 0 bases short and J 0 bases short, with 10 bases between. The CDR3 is CASSLGDRTSYEQYF. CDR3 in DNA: TGTGCCAGCAGCTTGGGTGACAGAACCTCCTACGAGCAGTACTTC.

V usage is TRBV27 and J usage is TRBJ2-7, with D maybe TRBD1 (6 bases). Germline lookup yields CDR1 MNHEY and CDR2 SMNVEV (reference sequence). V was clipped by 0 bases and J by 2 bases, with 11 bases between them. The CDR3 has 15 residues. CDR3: CASSLSGTSTYEQYF. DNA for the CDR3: TGTGCCAGCAGTTTATCCGGGACATCCACCTACGAGCAGTACTTC.

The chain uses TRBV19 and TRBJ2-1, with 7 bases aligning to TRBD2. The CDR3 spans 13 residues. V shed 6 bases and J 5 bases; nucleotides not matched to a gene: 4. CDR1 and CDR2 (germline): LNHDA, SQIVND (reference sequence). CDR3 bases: TGTGCCAGTAGAAGGCTAGCGGACAATGAGCAGTTCTTC. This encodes CASRRLADNEQFF.

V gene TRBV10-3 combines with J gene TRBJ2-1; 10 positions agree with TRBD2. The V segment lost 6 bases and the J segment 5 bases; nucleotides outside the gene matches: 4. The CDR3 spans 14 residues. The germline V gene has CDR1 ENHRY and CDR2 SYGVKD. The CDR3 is CAISGTSEHNEQFF. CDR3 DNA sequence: TGTGCCATCAGCGGGACTAGCGAACACAATGAGCAGTTCTTC.

CDR3 region: CASGLAGSNEQFF. As DNA, the CDR3 is TGTGCCAGCGGACTAGCGGGATCCAATGAGCAGTTCTTC. This rearrangement joins TRBV10-3 to TRBJ2-1; 12 bases agree with TRBD2. The CDR3 is 13 residues long. Germline CDR1 is ENHRY and CDR2 is SYGVKD. The junction had 4 bases not matched to a gene; V was cut back by 10 bases and J by 6 bases.

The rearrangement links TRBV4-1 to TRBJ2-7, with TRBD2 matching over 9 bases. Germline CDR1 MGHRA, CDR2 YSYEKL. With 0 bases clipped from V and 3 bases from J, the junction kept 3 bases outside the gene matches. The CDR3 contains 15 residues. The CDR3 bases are TGCGCCAGCAGCCAAGACGGACTAGCGAGCTACGAGCAGTACTTC. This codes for CASSQDGLASYEQYF.

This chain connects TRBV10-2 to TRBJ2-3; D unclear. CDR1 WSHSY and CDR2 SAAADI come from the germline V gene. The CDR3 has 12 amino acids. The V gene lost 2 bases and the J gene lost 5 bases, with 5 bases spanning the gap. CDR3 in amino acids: CASSEIRDTQYF. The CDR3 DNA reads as TGCGCCAGCAGTGAGATCAGAGATACGCAGTATTTT.

The CDR3 nucleotides are TGTGCCAGCAGCCCCCGTCCCGGAAACACCATATATTTT. Protein product: CASSPRPGNTIYF. J is TRBJ1-3 and V is TRBV7-3; D is uncertain. Trimming shortened V by 5 bases and J by 4 bases, and 9 bases separated the two germline ends. The CDR3 length is 13 residues. Looked up from germline, CDR1 is SGHTA and CDR2 is FQGTGA. Drawing the rest from reference TRBV7-3 and TRBJ1-3, the complete variable domain is GAGVSQTPSNKVTEKGKYVELRCDPISGHTALYWYRQSLGQGPEFLIYFQGTGAADDSGLPNDRFFAVRPEGSVSTLKIQRTERGDSAVYLCASSPRPGNTIYFGEGSWLTVV.

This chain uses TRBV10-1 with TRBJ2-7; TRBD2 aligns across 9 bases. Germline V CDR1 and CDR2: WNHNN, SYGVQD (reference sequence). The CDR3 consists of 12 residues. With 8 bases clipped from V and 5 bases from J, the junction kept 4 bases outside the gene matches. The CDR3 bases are TGCGCCAGCCAACTAGCGGGTCACGAGCAGTACTTC. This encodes CASQLAGHEQYF.

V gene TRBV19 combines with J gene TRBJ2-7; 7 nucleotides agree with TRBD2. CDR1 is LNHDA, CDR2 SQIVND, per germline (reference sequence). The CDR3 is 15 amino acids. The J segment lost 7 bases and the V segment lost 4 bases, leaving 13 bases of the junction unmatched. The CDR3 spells CASSTSFAGAKEQYF. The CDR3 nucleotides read TGTGCCAGTAGTACCTCCTTTGCGGGAGCTAAAGAGCAGTACTTC.

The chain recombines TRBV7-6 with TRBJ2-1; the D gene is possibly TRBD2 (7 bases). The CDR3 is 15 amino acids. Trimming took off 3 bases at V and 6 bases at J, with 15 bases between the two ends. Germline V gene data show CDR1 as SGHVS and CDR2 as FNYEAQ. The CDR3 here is CASSFMARGANEQFF. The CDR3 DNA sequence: TGTGCCAGCAGCTTTATGGCCCGGGGGGCCAATGAGCAGTTCTTC. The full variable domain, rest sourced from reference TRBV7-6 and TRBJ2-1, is GAGVSQSPRYKVTKRGQDVALRCDPISGHVSLYWYRQALGQGPEFLTYFNYEAQQDKSGLPNDRFSAERPEGSISTLTIQRTEQRDSAMYRCASSFMARGANEQFFGPGTRLTVL.

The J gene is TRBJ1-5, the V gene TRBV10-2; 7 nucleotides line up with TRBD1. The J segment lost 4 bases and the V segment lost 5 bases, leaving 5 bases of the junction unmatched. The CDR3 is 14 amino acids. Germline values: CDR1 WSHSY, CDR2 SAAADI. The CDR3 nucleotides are TGCGCCAGCAGTCACCGGGACAGAAATCAGCCCCAGCATTTT. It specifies CASSHRDRNQPQHF.

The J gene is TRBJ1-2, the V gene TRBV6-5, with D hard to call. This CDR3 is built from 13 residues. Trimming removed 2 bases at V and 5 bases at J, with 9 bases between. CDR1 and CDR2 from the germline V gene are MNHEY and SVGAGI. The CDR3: CASSYQADYGYTF. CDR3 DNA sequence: TGTGCCAGCAGTTACCAGGCAGATTATGGCTACACCTTC.

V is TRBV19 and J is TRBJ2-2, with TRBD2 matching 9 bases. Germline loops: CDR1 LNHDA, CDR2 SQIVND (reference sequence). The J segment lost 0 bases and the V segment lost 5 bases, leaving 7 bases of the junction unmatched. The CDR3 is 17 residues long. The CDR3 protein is CASSWLAGSPNTGELFF. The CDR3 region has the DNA TGTGCCAGTAGTTGGCTAGCGGGAAGCCCGAACACCGGGGAGCTGTTTTTT.

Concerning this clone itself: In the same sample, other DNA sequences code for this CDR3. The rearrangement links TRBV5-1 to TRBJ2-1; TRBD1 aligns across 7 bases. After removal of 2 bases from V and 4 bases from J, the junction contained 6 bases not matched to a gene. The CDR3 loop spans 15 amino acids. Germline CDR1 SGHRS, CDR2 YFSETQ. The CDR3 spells CASSLGGSGYNEQFF. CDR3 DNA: TGCGCCAGCAGCTTAGGGGGCTCTGGTTACAATGAGCAGTTCTTC.